One and the same sample provided the 2 T cell receptor beta chains below, sequenced in a study of identical twins. TCRdb recomputed calls from the 5' RACE reads with MiXCR, one row per CDR3 protein. The data contain about 220,000 distinct CDR3 sequences, approximately 8% of them singletons. The same data also contributed to another study, on yellow fever vaccine responses in identical twins.

Input material: CD8+ T cells sorted from blood. Source of these receptors: a young woman in good health.

The rearrangement joins TRBV3-1 to TRBJ2-5; D remains unclear. V gave up 0 bases and J gave up 5 bases, with 19 bases separating them. The CDR3 sequence is 17 residues long. Germline V CDR1 and CDR2: LGHDT, YNNKEL (reference sequence). The DNA of the CDR3 is TGTGCCAGCAGCCAAGATACCCGAGAGATCGGTTGGGAGACCCAGTACTTC. This codes for CASSQDTREIGWETQYF.

This clonotype was detected a few times. The chain couples TRBV27 to TRBJ2-1, with 11 bases identical to TRBD2. Germline trimming cut 5 bases from V and 6 bases from J; bases unmatched to any gene: 9. The CDR3 spans 16 residues. The V gene's germline CDR1 is MNHEY and CDR2 SMNVEV (reference sequence). The CDR3 is CASSKIAGGVGNEQFF. The CDR3 DNA reads as TGTGCCAGCAGTAAAATAGCGGGAGGGGTAGGCAATGAGCAGTTCTTC.